The 3 T cell receptor beta chains listed next were all sequenced from one sample in a study of shared clonotypes between healthy human individuals. Sequenced by immunoSEQ multiplex PCR; TCRdb stores in-frame clones only, minus some. The table lists about 2 million clones, about 95% of them singletons. The naive CD8 population came from CD45RO-negative cells selected for CCR7, without terminally differentiated effector memory CD45RA+ cells. Sequencing input: naive CD8+ T cells sorted from blood. Every receptor here comes from a young man in good health.

In this sample, this clone turned up once. V usage is TRBV7-8 and J usage is TRBJ2-5; weak D call: TRBD2 (5 bases). From germline, CDR1 is SGHVS and CDR2 FQNEAQ. The ends were cut back, 0 bases at V and 11 bases at J, with 25 bases in the middle. The CDR3 has 17 amino acids. CDR3 region: CASSLAASPSPAGFQYF. The CDR3 DNA sequence: TGTGCCAGCAGCTTAGCGGCAAGCCCTAGCCCCGCGGGTTTTCAGTACTTC.

The chain couples TRBV5-1 to TRBJ2-1; tentatively, D is TRBD2 (6 bases). CDR1 and CDR2 (germline): SGHRS, YFSETQ. The length of the CDR3 is 18 residues. V was cut by 3 bases and J by 1 base, with 20 bases left in between. This CDR3 is CASSSRPGEAPSYNEQFF. In nucleotides, the CDR3 is TGCGCCAGCAGCTCCCGGCCGGGGGAGGCCCCTTCCTACAATGAGCAGTTCTTC.

The chain links TRBV7-9 to TRBJ2-7, with 8 bases lining up with TRBD2. This CDR3 comprises 14 residues. Per germline, CDR1 SEHNR and CDR2 FQNEAQ (reference sequence). The trim removed 4 bases at V and 1 base at J, leaving 3 bases unmatched. CDR3 protein: CASSYSSGSYEQYF. CDR3 DNA sequence: TGTGCCAGCAGCTACTCTAGCGGGTCCTACGAGCAGTACTTC. The complete variable domain, with remaining parts taken from reference TRBV7-9 and TRBJ2-7, reads DTGVSQNPRHKITKRGQNVTFRCDPISEHNRLYWYRQTLGQGPEFLTYFQNEAQLEKSRLLSDRFSAERPKGSFSTLEIQRTEQGDSAMYLCASSYSSGSYEQYFGPGTRLTVT.